These 12 T cell receptor beta chains share one sample of origin, sequenced in a study of blood T cell repertoires in COVID-19. Generated by immunoSEQ multiplex PCR, the TCRdb table keeps only in-frame clones and is missing some. This repertoire shows under 300,000 clones, about 90% found once; its top ten account for more than 1%. The specimen sequenced was PBMCs or T cells enriched from blood (not recorded which). Receptor source: a human donor in a cohort exposed to, infected with or recovered from COVID-19 (not recorded which). The donor label of this sample is uncertain.

The chain combines TRBV24-1 with TRBJ1-5, with 7 bases matching TRBD1. The CDR3 is 14 amino acids. The germline V gene encodes CDR1 KGHDR and CDR2 SFDVKD. Unmatched junction bases numbered 1, after V lost 1 base and J lost 5 bases. The CDR3 coding sequence is TGTGCCACCAGTGATTTCCAGGGGGATCAGCCCCAGCATTTT. It is translated as CATSDFQGDQPQHF.

The table lists this clone with a count of one. The chain employs TRBV6-2 or TRBV6-3 and TRBJ1-1; TRBD1 matches 9 bases. Trimming took 4 bases from V and 0 from J; bases not matched to a gene: 3. Germline loops: CDR1 MNHEY, CDR2 SVGEGT. CDR3 length equals 15 residues. The CDR3 DNA sequence: TGTGCCAGCAGTTTGGGGACAGGGATGAACACTGAAGCTTTCTTT. Translated, it gives CASSLGTGMNTEAFF.

V gene TRBV10-3 combines with J gene TRBJ2-7, with 9 nucleotides matching TRBD1. The length of the CDR3 is 14 residues. Unmatched junction bases numbered 4, after V lost 3 bases and J lost 4 bases. Germline CDR1 is ENHRY and CDR2 is SYGVKD. The CDR3 spells CAISDYRGLYEQYF. The CDR3, as DNA: TGTGCCATCAGTGACTACAGGGGGCTTTACGAGCAGTACTTC.

The CDR3 nucleotides are TGTGCCATCAGTGAGTCGGGAGATGGCTACACCTTC. Encoded protein: CAISESGDGYTF. The V gene is TRBV10-3, the J gene TRBJ1-2, with D unresolved. CDR3 length equals 12 residues. V gave up 0 bases and J gave up 6 bases, with 5 bases separating them. Germline assignment: CDR1 ENHRY and CDR2 SYGVKD.

In this sample, this clone turned up a few times. The rearrangement joins TRBV6-4 to TRBJ1-1, with unresolved D. This CDR3 is 13 amino acids long. Germline-derived CDR1 and CDR2 are MRHNA and SNTAGT. Trimming left V 4 bases short and J 5 bases short, with 11 bases between. DNA for the CDR3: TGTGCCAGCAGTGGCGGGGATACGACTGAAGCTTTCTTT. It yields the protein CASSGGDTTEAFF.

This chain connects TRBV6-5 to TRBJ2-5; perhaps TRBD2 as D (5 bases). The CDR3 extends over 15 amino acids. Trimming shortened V by 6 bases and J by 5 bases, and 19 bases separated the two germline ends. Germline V gene sequence: CDR1 MNHEY, CDR2 SVGAGI. The chain's CDR3 is CASSHAPRGPETQYF. Here the CDR3 DNA reads TGTGCCAGCAGCCATGCCCCCCGAGGGCCGGAGACCCAGTACTTC.

The chain links TRBV2 to TRBJ1-2; the match to TRBD1 covers 7 bases. Germline trimming cut 0 bases from V and 9 bases from J; bases unmatched to any gene: 7. The CDR3 contains 14 residues. Germline CDR1 SNHLY, CDR2 FYNNEI. In DNA, the CDR3 is TGTGCCAGCAGTGAAGCGCTTCAGGGGGGACGCTACACCTTC. It translates to CASSEALQGGRYTF.

This clone was observed a single time. The chain joins TRBV5-1 to TRBJ1-1; a possible D gene is TRBD1 (6 bases). Germline assignment: CDR1 SGHRS and CDR2 YFSETQ. V lost 5 bases and J 1 base, leaving 12 bases between the germline ends. This CDR3 is built from 14 residues. The CDR3 here is CASRSGEGNTEAFF. CDR3 sequence (DNA): TGCGCCAGCAGGTCAGGGGAAGGGAACACTGAAGCTTTCTTT.

The CDR3 sequence: CASSVSERATDTQYF. CDR3 sequence (DNA): TGTGCCAGCAGCGTATCCGAGAGGGCCACAGATACGCAGTATTTT. This chain connects TRBV9 to TRBJ2-3, with D possibly being TRBD2 (5 bases). V lost 1 base and J lost 2, with 11 bases in between. This CDR3 contains 15 residues. CDR1 and CDR2 from the germline V gene are SGDLS and YYNGEE.

In its sample, this clone was seen once. V usage is TRBV5-1 and J usage is TRBJ1-2, with 9 bases that match TRBD1. The CDR3 totals 17 residues. V shed 0 bases, J shed 6 bases, and the junction held 12 bases outside the gene matches. From germline, CDR1 is SGHRS and CDR2 YFSETQ. CDR3 sequence (DNA): TGCGCCAGCAGCTTGGGCGGGGCCGTCACAGGGGGCGATGGCTACACCTTC. Translated, it gives CASSLGGAVTGGDGYTF.

The chain recombines TRBV30 with TRBJ2-7; no definite D call. Trimming shortened V by 5 bases and J by 1 base, and 9 bases separated the two germline ends. Per germline, CDR1 GTSNPN and CDR2 SVGIG (reference sequence). This CDR3 spans 12 amino acids. CDR3 region: CAWAARSYEQYF. The DNA for the CDR3 is TGTGCCTGGGCCGCGCGGTCCTACGAGCAGTACTTC.

This rearrangement joins TRBV7-9 to TRBJ2-3, with 9 bases fitting TRBD2. The CDR3 sequence is 15 residues long. Germline CDR1 reads SEHNR; CDR2 reads FQNEAQ (reference sequence). With V trimmed by 9 bases and J by 2 bases, 9 bases remained unmatched. Here the CDR3 reads CASMRLAGNTDTQYF. CDR3 DNA: TGTGCCAGTATGAGGCTAGCGGGGAACACAGATACGCAGTATTTT. Full variable domain (rest looked up from reference TRBV7-9 and TRBJ2-3): DTGVSQNPRHKITKRGQNVTFRCDPISEHNRLYWYRQTLGQGPEFLTYFQNEAQLEKSRLLSDRFSAERPKGSFSTLEIQRTEQGDSAMYLCASMRLAGNTDTQYFGPGTRLTVL.